This T cell receptor (beta chain) comes out of a study of blood T cells in healthy people across ages (dated by TCRdb to 2013 to 2016). Describing the broader study: In model experiments, template switching captured roughly one uniquely barcoded TCR beta cDNA molecule for every two T cells. Age-related changes in TCR beta repertoire diversity were measured in the study by deep sequencing normalized with unique cDNA molecular identifiers. The donors were split into four age groups: young (average roughly 15 years), middle-aged (nearly 40), aged (more than 55) and long-lived (over 80). To avoid experimental bias, donors of different ages were randomly spread across the sequencing lanes. Two additional independent replicas of 1 million unique cDNA reads from the same blood draw were analyzed for two donors (one aged 18 to 30 and one aged 80 or older). Results and caveats for the whole study, not just this receptor: Estimates of total diversity from one million sequenced T cells were regarded as lower bounds and underestimates. As age increased, observed TCR beta diversity per million T cells dropped in a roughly linear way, and a significant reduction was already evident by age 40. Conclusive comparison of naive and antigen-experienced compartments was prevented by the profiling of bulk unsorted PBMCs. A strong correlation was found between observed TCR beta diversity and the percentage of naive T cells measured by flow cytometry. The CMV infection status of donors was not known, potentially confounding age-related changes in expanded clonotypes. The long-lived group showed more naive CD4+ T cells, fewer expanded clones and increased TCR diversity than the aged group, suggesting age selection.

The cysteine opens and the valine closes a CDR3 of 15 amino acids. CDR3 DNA is the only sequence kept; it has 45 bases, read in frame from the first base. CDR1 is given as MNHEY and CDR2 as SVGAGI, both from the germline V gene. The 39 donors, aged about 6 to 100 years, were systemically healthy Caucasian individuals from Russia. Each donor gave 8 to 10 milliliters of peripheral blood, drawn into EDTA-treated Vacutainer tubes. Ficoll-Paque density-gradient centrifugation was used to isolate PBMCs, with at least 6 million per sample. Total RNA, at least 6 micrograms per sample, was extracted from PBMCs with Trizol reagent. The percentages of naive CD45RAhigh/CD27high T cells were determined by flow cytometry on a PBMC aliquot from every donor. Note on this clonotype: The antigen it binds to is not known. No much larger clone is present one base from it, and per-base qualities are unavailable.

The protocol used for the library was 5' RACE. The sample was run on an Illumina HiSeq 2500. A second roughly 6 to 12 cycle PCR used a sample-barcoded 5' primer and a J-beta primer mix. A template-switch 5' adaptor carrying 12 random nucleotides introduced a unique molecular identifier onto each TCR beta cDNA molecule. Each sample yielded at least 2.5 million CDR3-containing paired-end reads. First-strand cDNA was synthesized from all RNA with the Mint cDNA synthesis kit, primed by a TRBC-specific oligonucleotide. All cDNA was treated with uracil-DNA glycosylase and then went through a first 18-cycle PCR with the universal primers M1SS and BC2_uni_R. Under the source paper's analysis protocol: For normalization, 1 million high-quality reads, each with a distinct molecular identifier, were randomly selected from each sample. Reads with shared molecular identifiers were discarded instead of being binned into consensus sequences. CDR3 identification, clonotype clustering and error correction used MiTCR with a Q25 quality threshold and the strictest error-elimination algorithm. A nonparametric unseen species model using Euler transformation provided a lower-bound estimate of total TCR beta diversity. TCRdb itself trimmed the public reads at Q25 with fastp, ran MiXCR and retained productive beta chains. Rows merge per CDR3 protein into single entries with the most common DNA and genes. The V and J calls come from TCRdb's annotation, not from the publication. In all, the sample holds hundreds of thousands of distinct CDR3 sequences, and 20% to 25% of those were seen once. The top ten clones comprise around 22% of the sample.

Sequences were obtained from blood. The chain was built from TRBV6-5 and TRBJ2-5, with 9 bases matching TRBD1. The assigned J gene may be wrong: the sequence end matches TRBJ2-7 better. The origin of this receptor is a man in his 70s in good health. The DNA reads TGTGCCAGCAGTTACTCGAGGGACAGGGTCTACGAGCAGTACGTC. Translated, it reads CASSYSRDRVYEQYV.